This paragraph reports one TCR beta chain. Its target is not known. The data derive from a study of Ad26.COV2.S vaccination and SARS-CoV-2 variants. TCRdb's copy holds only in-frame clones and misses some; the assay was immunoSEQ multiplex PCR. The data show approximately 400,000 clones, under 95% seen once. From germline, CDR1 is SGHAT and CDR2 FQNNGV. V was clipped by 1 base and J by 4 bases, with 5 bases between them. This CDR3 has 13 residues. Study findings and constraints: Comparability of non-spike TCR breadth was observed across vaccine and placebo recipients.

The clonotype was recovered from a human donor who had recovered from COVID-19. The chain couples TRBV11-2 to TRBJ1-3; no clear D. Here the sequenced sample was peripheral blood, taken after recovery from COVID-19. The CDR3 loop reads CASSLVVGNTIYF. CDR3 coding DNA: TGTGCCAGCAGCTTAGTCGTGGGAAACACCATATATTTT.